One sample yielded the 5 T cell receptor beta chains listed below, sequenced in a study of T-cell reconstitution after alpha-beta-depleted transplantation in children. Unique molecular identifiers were incorporated during preparation of the TCRbeta library. TCRdb re-called the PCR reads through MiXCR, storing one row per CDR3 protein. The sample consists of about a million distinct CDR3 sequences, about 29% of them appearing once. The input for sequencing was PBMCs, mostly from graft donor cells, taken 360 days after TCRalphabeta/CD19-depleted stem cell transplant. The receptor set was obtained from a boy younger than two who had a stem cell transplant for SCID, so the T cells may come from the graft donor.

The chain has TRBV27 and TRBJ2-4, with a tentative D call TRBD2 (6 bases). Germline-derived CDR1 and CDR2 are MNHEY and SMNVEV (reference sequence). Trimming took off 1 base at V and 9 bases at J, with 13 bases between the two ends. The CDR3 has 14 residues. CDR3 sequence reads: CASSLLGGQGIQYF. The CDR3 DNA sequence: TGTGCCAGCAGTTTATTAGGAGGGCAAGGCATTCAGTACTTC.

This clonotype was detected only a few times. In DNA, the CDR3 is TGTGCCAGCAGCGTAGGGGGGATTAAGGGGGACTTAGCCAAAAACATTCAGTACTTC. Translation gives CASSVGGIKGDLAKNIQYF. This rearrangement joins TRBV9 to TRBJ2-4, with D perhaps TRBD1 or TRBD2 (6 bases each). The germline CDR1 and CDR2 sequences are SGDLS and YYNGEE. The CDR3 loop spans 19 amino acids. The V and J ends lost 0 bases and 0 bases respectively, with 19 bases between them.

The chain recombines TRBV3-1 with TRBJ2-1; 7 bases line up with TRBD1. The CDR3 length is 16 residues. The germline V gene has CDR1 LGHDT and CDR2 YNNKEL (reference sequence). V dropped 0 bases and J dropped 7; count of bases not matched to a gene: 9. CDR3: CASSQEVYRGWNEQFF. The CDR3 region has the DNA TGTGCCAGCAGCCAAGAGGTGTACAGGGGTTGGAATGAGCAGTTCTTC.

This clonotype was seen a few times. This chain links TRBV4-3 with TRBJ2-7; 7 nucleotides align to TRBD1. Germline-derived CDR1 and CDR2 are LGHNA and YSLEER. The CDR3 is 15 amino acids. V shed 0 bases and J 3 bases; nucleotides not matched to a gene: 5. The CDR3 DNA reads TGCGCCAGCAGCCAAGATGTATGGGACAGCTACGAGCAGTACTTC. It translates to CASSQDVWDSYEQYF.

As DNA, the CDR3 is TGTGCCAGCAGTTTAGGGCCCAGCTGGTCCGGGGAGCTGTTTTTT. Its protein product is CASSLGPSWSGELFF. The chain links TRBV12-3 or TRBV12-4 to TRBJ2-2; D remains unclear. This CDR3 comprises 15 residues. Deletions cut 1 base from V and 6 bases from J, with 12 bases between.